One sample yielded the 22 T cell receptor beta chains listed below, sequenced in a study of blood T cell repertoires in COVID-19. Sequencing used immunoSEQ multiplex PCR; TCRdb keeps in-frame clones, though not all of them. The repertoire holds approximately 86,000 clones, with roughly 78% as singletons. The specimen was peripheral blood. These receptors were collected from a woman between 65 and 79 years old with acute or convalescent COVID-19.

The V call is TRBV19, the J call TRBJ1-5; 12 bases map to TRBD1. This CDR3 is 17 amino acids long. Germline assignment: CDR1 LNHDA and CDR2 SQIVND (reference sequence). Trimming took 5 bases from V and 6 from J; bases not matched to a gene: 11. CDR3 bases: TGTGCCAGTAGTCCGCGGGGGACAGGGGGCCTTACTCAGCCCCAGCATTTT. The encoded protein is CASSPRGTGGLTQPQHF.

The CDR3: CASSLGGGVGQPQHF. CDR3 sequence (DNA): TGCGCCAGCAGCTTGGGAGGGGGAGTCGGGCAGCCCCAGCATTTT. The chain couples TRBV5-1 to TRBJ1-5; D is perhaps TRBD1 (6 bases). CDR1 SGHRS and CDR2 YFSETQ come from the germline V gene. The CDR3 extends over 15 amino acids. V lost 0 bases and J 7 bases, leaving 14 bases between the germline ends.

The chain uses TRBV12-3 or TRBV12-4 and TRBJ1-1; unclear D gene. The CDR3 contains 13 residues. Trimming took off 4 bases at V and 1 base at J, with 7 bases between the two ends. CDR3 DNA sequence: TGTGCCAGCAGTTGGCGGGCGAACACTGAAGCTTTCTTT. Amino acid sequence: CASSWRANTEAFF.

The gene calls are TRBV2 and TRBJ1-6; TRBD1 aligns across 10 bases. V dropped 6 bases and J dropped 3; count of bases not matched to a gene: 2. This CDR3 is 15 amino acids long. CDR1 and CDR2 from the germline V gene are SNHLY and FYNNEI. CDR3 in DNA: TGTGCCAGCAGATGGACAGGGGGCTATAATTCACCCCTCCACTTT. Protein: CASRWTGGYNSPLHF.

The chain joins TRBV28 to TRBJ1-2; maybe TRBD1 (5 bases). The germline CDR1 and CDR2 sequences are MDHEN and SYDVKM. The CDR3 totals 14 residues. Between the trimmed V and J ends, which lost 5 bases and 4 bases, there was a span of 14 bases. CDR3 coding DNA: TGTGCCAGCAGTCCACGACAGCTCTTCTATGGCTACACCTTC. This sequence encodes CASSPRQLFYGYTF.

The CDR3 DNA sequence: TGTGCCAGCAGCTTAGGACAGACTAGCACAGATACGCAGTATTTT. It codes for CASSLGQTSTDTQYF. The chain has TRBV7-9 and TRBJ2-3, with D tentatively TRBD1 (5 bases). The CDR3 contains 15 residues. Trimming pared 1 base from V and 0 bases from J, leaving 8 bases between. Germline lookup yields CDR1 SEHNR and CDR2 FQNEAQ (reference sequence).

The chain couples TRBV2 to TRBJ2-7, with 7 bases lining up with TRBD1. The CDR3 totals 14 residues. Germline-derived CDR1 and CDR2 are SNHLY and FYNNEI. Germline trimming cut 7 bases from V and 2 bases from J; bases unmatched to any gene: 8. The CDR3 DNA is TGTGCCAGCATCCGACAGGGTGGGACCTACGAGCAGTACTTC. It is translated as CASIRQGGTYEQYF.

This rearrangement joins TRBV6-6 to TRBJ2-7; TRBD1 aligns across 10 bases. Germline V CDR1 and CDR2: MNHNY, SVGAGI (reference sequence). CDR3 length equals 14 residues. Unmatched junction bases numbered 7, after V lost 5 bases and J lost 6 bases. The CDR3 region is CASSQTGGLGEQYF. Written as DNA, the CDR3 is TGTGCCAGCAGTCAGACAGGGGGCCTTGGCGAGCAGTACTTC.

The genes are TRBV4-2 and TRBJ2-7; no clear D. Germline V CDR1 and CDR2: LGHNA, YNFKEQ. The CDR3 extends over 14 amino acids. V gave up 2 bases and J gave up 2 bases, with 10 bases separating them. As DNA, the CDR3 is TGTGCCAGCAGCCAATTTCAGGTTACCTACGAGCAGTACTTC. As protein: CASSQFQVTYEQYF.

The chain is built from TRBV5-4 and TRBJ2-3; the match to TRBD2 covers 7 bases. The CDR3 is 15 residues long. V dropped 3 bases and J dropped 4; count of bases not matched to a gene: 8. Looked up from germline, CDR1 is SGHNT and CDR2 is YYREEE (reference sequence). The CDR3 coding sequence is TGTGCCAGCAGCTCGCCGGCGGGAGCGGCAGATACGCAGTATTTT. It encodes CASSSPAGAADTQYF.

A remark on this clone: This sample includes further DNA sequences coding for the same CDR3. This sequence joins TRBV5-1 and TRBJ1-1; tentatively, D is TRBD1 (5 bases). The length of the CDR3 is 14 residues. V was cut by 0 bases and J by 2 bases, with 8 bases left in between. Germline V gives CDR1 SGHRS, CDR2 YFSETQ. CDR3 sequence: CASSLAGGNTEAFF. The CDR3 nucleotides are TGCGCCAGCAGCTTGGCCGGGGGAAACACTGAAGCTTTCTTT.

The rearrangement uses TRBV6-5 and TRBJ2-3, with a tentative D call TRBD1 (6 bases). Germline V CDR1 and CDR2: MNHEY, SVGAGI. The CDR3 has 14 residues. The V end was cut by 7 bases, the J end by 1 base, with 12 bases between. The CDR3 loop reads CASKNRDRTDTQYF. CDR3 coding DNA: TGTGCCAGCAAAAACAGGGACCGCACAGATACGCAGTATTTT.

The rearrangement links TRBV6-5 to TRBJ1-1; TRBD1 might be the D (5 bases). CDR3 length equals 14 residues. V shed 5 bases and J shed 5 bases, with 15 bases lying between them. Germline loops: CDR1 MNHEY, CDR2 SVGAGI. The CDR3 coding sequence is TGTGCCAGCAGTAACGCGGTGGGGCAGACTGAAGCTTTCTTT. Translating it yields CASSNAVGQTEAFF.

Only a few counts were recorded for this clone. CDR3 protein: CASSKDRVTEAFF. The CDR3 nucleotides are TGTGCCAGCAGCAAAGACAGGGTCACTGAAGCTTTCTTT. This rearrangement joins TRBV11-1 to TRBJ1-1; 7 bases are shared with TRBD1. This CDR3 spans 13 amino acids. CDR1 is SGHAT, CDR2 FQDESV, per germline (reference sequence). V was pared by 5 bases and J by 4 bases, with 4 bases of the junction left unmatched.

This chain joins TRBV9 and TRBJ2-1, with D uncertain. The CDR3 runs to 16 residues. Deletions cut 4 bases from V and 9 bases from J, with 23 bases between. Germline lookup yields CDR1 SGDLS and CDR2 YYNGEE. CDR3 sequence: CASSREQVIPPGEQFF. In DNA form, the CDR3 reads TGTGCCAGCAGCAGAGAGCAGGTAATCCCTCCCGGTGAGCAGTTCTTC.

There are a few counts of this clone. The chain joins TRBV29-1 to TRBJ2-5; D is undetermined. Trimming stripped 6 bases from V and 4 bases from J, with 9 bases between. This CDR3 is built from 11 residues. Germline V gene lookup returns CDR1 SQVTM and CDR2 ANQGSEA. This chain's CDR3 is CSVPRVETQYF. The CDR3 bases are TGCAGCGTCCCCCGGGTAGAGACCCAGTACTTC.

The chain is built from TRBV19 and TRBJ1-5, with 11 bases fitting TRBD1. Per the germline V gene, CDR1 is LNHDA and CDR2 is SQIVND (reference sequence). J lost 7 bases, V lost 4 bases, and 12 bases had no gene match. The CDR3 covers 17 residues. The CDR3 DNA is TGTGCCAGTAGTACCTCTCGGACAGGGGGCGCAGCCCAGCCCCAGCATTTT. Amino acid sequence: CASSTSRTGGAAQPQHF.

This clone was recorded once. The V and J genes are TRBV10-3 and TRBJ1-5; 7 bases agree with TRBD1. V was clipped by 8 bases and J by 0 bases; unmatched bases: 4. The CDR3 is made up of 14 amino acids. Germline V lookup: CDR1 ENHRY, CDR2 SYGVKD. The CDR3 sequence: CAIAQGDSNQPQHF. CDR3 in DNA: TGTGCCATCGCTCAGGGGGATAGCAATCAGCCCCAGCATTTT.

This chain connects TRBV19 to TRBJ2-1; maybe TRBD2 (6 bases). CDR3 size: 13 residues. The V gene's germline CDR1 is LNHDA and CDR2 SQIVND (reference sequence). Deletions cut 3 bases from V and 7 bases from J, with 10 bases between. CDR3 sequence reads: CASSMGGANEQFF. The CDR3 coding sequence is TGTGCCAGTAGTATGGGAGGAGCGAATGAGCAGTTCTTC.

The chain uses TRBV9 and TRBJ1-4; tentatively, D is TRBD1 (5 bases). This CDR3 comprises 15 residues. The germline CDR1 and CDR2 sequences are SGDLS and YYNGEE. The V end was cut by 3 bases, the J end by 8 bases, with 17 bases between. The DNA of the CDR3 is TGTGCCAGCAGCGCCACGACAGCCGCGTGGGAAAAACTGTTTTTT. It specifies CASSATTAAWEKLFF.

This rearrangement joins TRBV9 to TRBJ2-7, with D maybe TRBD1 (5 bases). CDR3 size: 14 residues. Trimming took off 0 bases at V and 1 base at J, with 8 bases between the two ends. CDR1 is SGDLS, CDR2 YYNGEE, per germline. The CDR3 loop is CASSVDGASYEQYF. The CDR3 coding sequence is TGTGCCAGCAGCGTAGATGGGGCATCCTACGAGCAGTACTTC.

This clone showed up just a few times. The chain is built from TRBV10-3 and TRBJ2-1; 15 nucleotides line up with TRBD2. The CDR3 contains 16 residues. The V segment lost 6 bases and the J segment 8 bases; nucleotides outside the gene matches: 8. From germline, CDR1 is ENHRY and CDR2 SYGVKD. The CDR3 reads CAIRGLAGGIKDEQFF. The CDR3 region has the DNA TGTGCCATCAGAGGACTAGCGGGAGGGATTAAGGATGAGCAGTTCTTC.